The clone carrying this T cell receptor (beta chain) has more than one count but fewer than ten. Its antigen is unidentified. The entry originates in a study of early T cells in non-severe SARS-CoV-2 infection. Findings and caveats of the study: VDJdb matching skewed toward anti-spike CD8 responses, missing private and CD4 specificities.

One entry per CDR3 protein results from TCRdb running MiXCR on the 5' RACE reads. The repertoire holds roughly 90,000 distinct CDR3 sequences, with 11% to 15% as singletons. Sequences were obtained from whole blood. This clonotype was obtained from an adult who was a healthcare worker with PCR-confirmed SARS-CoV-2 infection or an uninfected control (not recorded which).

The CDR3 is CASSLAWTSGASYNEQFF. CDR3 coding DNA: TGTGCCAGCAGCCTAGCCTGGACTAGCGGGGCCTCCTACAATGAGCAGTTCTTC. The chain is built from TRBV5-4 and TRBJ2-1, with 12 bases lining up with TRBD2. V shed 4 bases, J shed 0 bases, and the junction held 8 bases outside the gene matches. The CDR3 has 18 residues. CDR1 is SGHNT, CDR2 YYREEE, per germline (reference sequence).